The 26 T cell receptor beta chains below were found in one sample sequenced in a study of low-dose radiotherapy and immunotherapy resistance in tumors. Primers targeting TRAV and TRBV primed first-strand cDNA, covering alpha and beta chains. Over about 19 PCR cycles, TCRs were amplified from a constant-region primer and V-primer adapter. From the reads, TCRdb called clonotypes with MiXCR, one entry per CDR3 protein. This table holds 55,000 to 65,000 distinct CDR3 sequences, about 26% found once. Described time point: before trial treatment. Sample: PBMCs, taken before treatment. Receptors originate from a male donor with rectosigmoid adenocarcinoma.

The sample holds many counts of this clonotype. The CDR3 spells CSVEDAPGHRNEKLFF. The CDR3 coding sequence is TGCAGCGTTGAAGACGCTCCGGGACACAGAAATGAAAAACTGTTTTTT. This chain joins TRBV29-1 and TRBJ1-4, with D possibly TRBD1 on 6 matching bases. The CDR3 loop spans 16 amino acids. Trimming left V 0 bases short and J 5 bases short, with 16 bases between. CDR1 and CDR2 (germline): SQVTM, ANQGSEA. The variable domain in full, with the rest retrieved from reference TRBV29-1 and TRBJ1-4, is SAVISQKPSRDICQRGTSLTIQCQVDSQVTMMFWYRQQPGQSLTLIATANQGSEATYESGFVIDKFPISRPNLTFSTLTVSNMSPEDSSIYLCSVEDAPGHRNEKLFFGSGTQLSVL.

The chain carries TRBV2 and TRBJ2-5; TRBD2 aligns across 11 bases. After removal of 5 bases from V and 6 bases from J, the junction contained 8 bases not matched to a gene. This CDR3 region has 15 residues. Germline V CDR1 and CDR2: SNHLY, FYNNEI. The DNA of the CDR3 is TGTGCCAGCAGTTTACTAGCGGGAGCAGTAAAGACCCAGTACTTC. It codes for CASSLLAGAVKTQYF.

Comment on this clonotype: It is likely a read error: a sequence one base away is far more abundant. CDR3 amino acids: CASSSGLAEDEQFF. DNA for the CDR3: TGTGCCAGCAGTTCTGGACTAGCTGAGGACGAGCAGTTCTTC. The gene calls are TRBV28 and TRBJ2-1; 8 bases are a match to TRBD2. There are 14 residues in the CDR3. V lost 4 bases to trimming and J lost 10 bases; unmatched junction nucleotides: 9. Germline V gene sequence: CDR1 MDHEN, CDR2 SYDVKM.

There are a few counts of this clonotype. Relative to the germline gene, one junction end is altered; a read error may explain this. The chain employs TRBV7-6 and TRBJ2-7; possible D gene TRBD1, 6 bases. Germline CDR1 reads SGHVS; CDR2 reads FNYEAQ. The CDR3 is made up of 13 amino acids. DNA of the CDR3: TGTGCTAGCAGCCCAGGGGTCAGGGGCGAGCAGTACTTC. Translating it yields CASSPGVRGEQYF.

This clonotype was counted ten times or more. J is TRBJ2-7 and V is TRBV5-1; no firm D call. The CDR3 loop spans 10 amino acids. Per the germline V gene, CDR1 is SGHRS and CDR2 is YFSETQ. V lost 4 bases to trimming and J lost 6 bases, with 5 bases between them. CDR3 sequence (DNA): TGCGCCAGCAGCCCCCGCGAGCAGTACTTC. Translating gives CASSPREQYF.

Many counts were recorded for this clonotype. The chain links TRBV5-1 to TRBJ1-1; D gene unclear. Germline V gene data show CDR1 as SGHRS and CDR2 as YFSETQ. The CDR3 extends over 14 amino acids. With 5 bases removed from V and 0 bases from J, the gap between germline ends came to 11 bases. CDR3 DNA sequence: TGCGCCAGCAGAAGGGAAGAGTTGAACACTGAAGCTTTCTTT. Translated, it gives CASRREELNTEAFF.

Of note for this clonotype: A far larger clone is a single base away, which makes a read error likely. V and J are TRBV2 and TRBJ2-1, with 8 bases matching TRBD2. The CDR3 is 17 amino acids. Trimming took 1 base from V and 13 from J; bases not matched to a gene: 18. Germline CDR1 SNHLY, CDR2 FYNNEI. The DNA for the CDR3 is TGTGCCAGCAGTGAAGAGGAGGCGGGGGGCCCGCTGGAGACCCAGTTCTTC. Protein: CASSEEEAGGPLETQFF.

This clonotype was seen repeatedly, ten times or more. The CDR3 DNA is TGCGCCAGCAGGCCCGGGGCACCCGTTTCTGAAGCTTTCTTT. This encodes CASRPGAPVSEAFF. The chain uses TRBV5-1 and TRBJ1-1; weak D call: TRBD1 (5 bases). The V end lost 5 bases, the J end lost 6 bases, and 17 bases lay between the germline ends. This CDR3 comprises 14 residues. Germline lookup yields CDR1 SGHRS and CDR2 YFSETQ.

The chain has TRBV28 and TRBJ2-7; 9 bases are a match to TRBD2. Germline V gene sequence: CDR1 MDHEN, CDR2 SYDVKM. The V gene end was trimmed by 3 bases and the J gene end by 5 bases; junction bases not matched to a gene: 5. CDR3 length equals 14 residues. In DNA, the CDR3 is TGTGCCAGCAGTTTCGGGCTAGCGGGAAACGAGCAGTACTTC. This codes for CASSFGLAGNEQYF.

This clonotype was recorded many times. The chain has TRBV6-6 and TRBJ2-5, with 9 bases aligning to TRBD1. Germline-derived CDR1 and CDR2 are MNHNY and SVGAGI (reference sequence). This CDR3 is built from 17 residues. The V segment lost 7 bases and the J segment 4 bases; nucleotides outside the gene matches: 16. The CDR3 loop is CASKGDRDRVIGETQYF. In nucleotides, the CDR3 is TGTGCCAGCAAGGGCGACCGGGACAGGGTAATCGGAGAGACCCAGTACTTC.

In this sample, this clonotype turned up many times. The chain has TRBV6-5 and TRBJ2-2; 7 nucleotides align to TRBD1. This CDR3 spans 14 amino acids. Trimming at V came to 6 bases and at J to 4 bases, leaving 5 bases not matched to a gene. The germline gives CDR1 MNHEY, CDR2 SVGAGI. The CDR3 nucleotides read TGTGCCAGCAGACAGGGGTTAGCCACCGGGGAGCTGTTTTTT. Amino acids: CASRQGLATGELFF.

In its sample, this clonotype was seen a few times. The likely explanation is a read error, given a far larger clone one base away. This chain joins TRBV5-4 and TRBJ2-1; 7 positions match TRBD2. The length of the CDR3 is 17 residues. Per the germline V gene, CDR1 is SGHNT and CDR2 is YYREEE (reference sequence). V lost 4 bases to trimming and J lost 13 bases; unmatched junction nucleotides: 23. As DNA, the CDR3 is TGTGCCAGCAGCCGAGTCGGACGGAGACTAGCCAAAAACATTCAGTTCTTC. Protein: CASSRVGRRLAKNIQFF.

This clonotype was picked up many times. The CDR3 sequence is CASSHGGFQETQYF. CDR3 bases: TGTGCCAGCAGCCATGGTGGGTTCCAAGAGACCCAGTACTTC. This chain links TRBV14 with TRBJ2-5, with D unresolved. The CDR3 has 14 residues. The germline V gene encodes CDR1 SGHDN and CDR2 FVKESK. The V and J ends lost 3 bases and 1 base respectively, with 9 bases between them.

The rearrangement links TRBV15 to TRBJ2-7, with D perhaps TRBD2 (5 bases). There are 15 residues in the CDR3. Germline V gene data show CDR1 as LNHNV and CDR2 as YYDKDF (reference sequence). The V gene lost 1 base and the J gene lost 5 bases, with 15 bases spanning the gap. This chain's CDR3 is CATSRATSGSHEQYF. The DNA of the CDR3 is TGTGCCACCAGCAGAGCCACCTCGGGGAGTCACGAGCAGTACTTC.

The chain combines TRBV28 with TRBJ2-3; a weak D match, TRBD2 (6 bases). The V and J ends lost 5 bases and 7 bases respectively, with 19 bases between them. The CDR3 is made up of 15 amino acids. Germline V gene data show CDR1 as MDHEN and CDR2 as SYDVKM. The CDR3 DNA follows: TGTGCCAGCAGTCCAGGCGGGATCGAAGGGAATACGCAGTATTTT. Translated: CASSPGGIEGNTQYF.

This clonotype was detected ten times or more. This chain joins TRBV7-9 and TRBJ2-3; the match to TRBD2 covers 8 bases. This CDR3 comprises 17 residues. Trimming at V came to 0 bases and at J to 2 bases, leaving 7 bases not matched to a gene. Germline-derived CDR1 and CDR2 are SEHNR and FQNEAQ (reference sequence). CDR3 coding DNA: TGTGCCAGCAGCTTAGCAGAACAACTAGCGGACACAGATACGCAGTATTTT. Translation: CASSLAEQLADTDTQYF.

Ten or more counts support this clonotype. The V gene is TRBV20-1, the J gene TRBJ2-3; no firm D call. The germline V and J ends were trimmed by 1 base and 7 bases, with 9 bases remaining between them. The CDR3 runs 12 residues. Germline-derived CDR1 and CDR2 are DFQATT and SNEGSKA (reference sequence). CDR3 sequence: CSARVDSYTQYF. Written as DNA, the CDR3 is TGCAGTGCTAGAGTAGACTCCTATACGCAGTATTTT.

This chain joins TRBV27 and TRBJ2-7, with 10 bases lining up with TRBD1. Germline V lookup: CDR1 MNHEY, CDR2 SMNVEV (reference sequence). This CDR3 is 13 amino acids long. V was clipped by 6 bases and J by 7 bases; unmatched bases: 6. CDR3 DNA: TGTGCCAGCAGCCGACAGGGGGCGAGGGAGCAGTACTTC. The encoded protein is CASSRQGAREQYF.

This clonotype was seen many times. J is TRBJ2-1 and V is TRBV19, with a tentative D call TRBD2 (6 bases). The ends were cut back, 3 bases at V and 6 bases at J, with 12 bases in the middle. Germline CDR1 reads LNHDA; CDR2 reads SQIVND (reference sequence). This CDR3 has 14 amino acids. CDR3: CASSIKEGANEQFF. The CDR3 region has the DNA TGTGCCAGTAGTATTAAGGAGGGTGCCAATGAGCAGTTCTTC.

This clonotype was seen many times. The chain joins TRBV3-1 to TRBJ1-6; maybe TRBD1 (5 bases). Germline CDR1 and CDR2: LGHDT and YNNKEL (reference sequence). Trimming pared 1 base from V and 11 bases from J, leaving 15 bases between. The length of the CDR3 is 15 residues. CDR3 sequence (DNA): TGTGCCAGCAGCCAAGGTAGCGGATTGGGGGCACCCCTCCACTTT. It codes for CASSQGSGLGAPLHF. The whole variable domain, filled in from reference TRBV3-1 and TRBJ1-6, reads DTAVSQTPKYLVTQMGNDKSIKCEQNLGHDTMYWYKQDSKKFLKIMFSYNNKELIINETVPNRFSPKSPDKAHLNLHINSLELGDSAVYFCASSQGSGLGAPLHFGNGTRLTVT.

This clonotype was detected many times. The chain recombines TRBV6-2 or TRBV6-3 with TRBJ1-1; D may be TRBD1 (5 bases). This CDR3 comprises 14 residues. CDR1 and CDR2 (germline): MNHEY, SVGEGT. Trimming took 8 bases from V and 6 from J, leaving 19 bases between them. CDR3 in amino acids: CASALEGRGAEAFF. CDR3 DNA: TGTGCCAGCGCGCTGGAGGGCCGGGGGGCTGAAGCTTTCTTT.

As to this clonotype: Given a far larger clone just one base away, this is likely a sequencing read error. V usage is TRBV11-2 and J usage is TRBJ2-1; weak D call: TRBD1 (6 bases). The V gene's germline CDR1 is SGHAT and CDR2 FQNNGV. The CDR3 totals 12 residues. The V gene lost 1 base and the J gene lost 13 bases, with 11 bases spanning the gap. In DNA form, the CDR3 reads TGTGCCAGCAGCTTAGGGGGGCCGGACCAGTTCTTC. This sequence encodes CASSLGGPDQFF.

This clonotype was recorded many times. The chain joins TRBV28 to TRBJ2-5, with TRBD1 as a possible D gene (6 bases). The CDR3 covers 12 residues. V lost 6 bases to trimming and J lost 4 bases, with 9 bases between them. Germline V gene sequence: CDR1 MDHEN, CDR2 SYDVKM. CDR3 sequence reads: CASSQQGETQYF. The CDR3 DNA is TGTGCCAGCAGCCAACAGGGAGAGACCCAGTACTTC.

The J gene is TRBJ2-1, the V gene TRBV28; 7 bases are shared with TRBD2. Germline assignment: CDR1 MDHEN and CDR2 SYDVKM. V gave up 2 bases and J gave up 0 bases; unmatched junction bases: 10. The CDR3 extends over 18 amino acids. CDR3: CASSLNSGGESSYNEQFF. For the CDR3, the DNA is TGTGCCAGCAGTTTAAACAGTGGGGGGGAAAGCTCCTACAATGAGCAGTTCTTC.

The table lists this clonotype with many counts. The chain is built from TRBV20-1 and TRBJ1-6; D gene unclear. In germline, CDR1 is DFQATT, CDR2 SNEGSKA (reference sequence). The ends were cut back, 7 bases at V and 6 bases at J, with 19 bases in the middle. The CDR3 has 15 residues. The CDR3 protein is CSGGKGFRSNSPLHF. CDR3 nucleotide sequence: TGCAGTGGGGGAAAGGGTTTCAGGAGTAATTCACCCCTCCACTTT.

In its sample, this clonotype was seen many times. V usage is TRBV7-8 and J usage is TRBJ2-5; no reliable D call. The germline gives CDR1 SGHVS, CDR2 FQNEAQ. There are 13 residues in the CDR3. Trimming took 3 bases from V and 0 from J, leaving 5 bases between them. This CDR3 is CASSFTDQETQYF. DNA for the CDR3: TGTGCCAGCAGCTTTACTGACCAAGAGACCCAGTACTTC.